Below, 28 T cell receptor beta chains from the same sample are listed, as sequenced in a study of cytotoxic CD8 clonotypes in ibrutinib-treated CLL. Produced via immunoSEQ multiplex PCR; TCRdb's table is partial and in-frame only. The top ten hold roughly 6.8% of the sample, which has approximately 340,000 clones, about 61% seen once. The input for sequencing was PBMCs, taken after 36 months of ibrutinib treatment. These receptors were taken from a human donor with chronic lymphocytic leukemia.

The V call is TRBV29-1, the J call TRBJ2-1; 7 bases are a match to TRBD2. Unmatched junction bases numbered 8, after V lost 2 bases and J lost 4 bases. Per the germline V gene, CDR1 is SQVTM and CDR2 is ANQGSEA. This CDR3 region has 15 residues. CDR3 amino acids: CSVEPPSGSYNEQFF. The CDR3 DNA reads TGCAGCGTTGAACCCCCTAGCGGTTCTTACAATGAGCAGTTCTTC.

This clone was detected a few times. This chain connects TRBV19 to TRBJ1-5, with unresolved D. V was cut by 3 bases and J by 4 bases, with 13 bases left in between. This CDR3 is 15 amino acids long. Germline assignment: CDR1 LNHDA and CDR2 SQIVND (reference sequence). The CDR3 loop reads CASSIAQVGNQPQHF. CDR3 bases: TGTGCCAGTAGTATCGCGCAGGTCGGGAATCAGCCCCAGCATTTT.

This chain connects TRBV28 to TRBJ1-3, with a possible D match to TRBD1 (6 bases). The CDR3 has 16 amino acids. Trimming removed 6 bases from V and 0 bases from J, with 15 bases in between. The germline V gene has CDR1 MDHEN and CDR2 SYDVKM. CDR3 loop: CASRFTRQASGNTIYF. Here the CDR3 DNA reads TGTGCCAGCAGATTTACGAGACAGGCCTCTGGAAACACCATATATTTT.

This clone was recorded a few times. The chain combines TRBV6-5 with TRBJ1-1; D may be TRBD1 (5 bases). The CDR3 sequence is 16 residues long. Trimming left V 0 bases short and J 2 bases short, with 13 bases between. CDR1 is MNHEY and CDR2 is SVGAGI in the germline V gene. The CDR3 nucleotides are TGTGCCAGCAGTTACTCCGGGGGAGGGGCTAACACTGAAGCTTTCTTT. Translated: CASSYSGGGANTEAFF.

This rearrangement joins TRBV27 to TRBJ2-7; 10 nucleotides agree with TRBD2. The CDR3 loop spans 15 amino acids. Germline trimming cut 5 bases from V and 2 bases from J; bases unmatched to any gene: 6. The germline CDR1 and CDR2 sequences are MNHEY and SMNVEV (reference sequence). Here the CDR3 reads CASSRTSGAPYEQYF. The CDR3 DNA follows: TGTGCCAGCAGTCGAACTAGCGGGGCACCCTACGAGCAGTACTTC.

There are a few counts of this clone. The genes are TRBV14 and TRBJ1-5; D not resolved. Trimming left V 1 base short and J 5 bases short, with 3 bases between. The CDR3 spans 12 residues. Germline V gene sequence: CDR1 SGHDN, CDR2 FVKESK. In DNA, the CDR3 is TGTGCCAGCAGCCAAGGCTATCAGCCCCAGCATTTT. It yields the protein CASSQGYQPQHF.

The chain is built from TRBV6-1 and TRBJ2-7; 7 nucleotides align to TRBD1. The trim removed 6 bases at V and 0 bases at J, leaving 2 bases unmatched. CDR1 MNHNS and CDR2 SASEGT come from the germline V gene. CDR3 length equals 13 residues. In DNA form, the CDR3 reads TGTGCCAGCAGGGACAGGAGCTCCTACGAGCAGTACTTC. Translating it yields CASRDRSSYEQYF.

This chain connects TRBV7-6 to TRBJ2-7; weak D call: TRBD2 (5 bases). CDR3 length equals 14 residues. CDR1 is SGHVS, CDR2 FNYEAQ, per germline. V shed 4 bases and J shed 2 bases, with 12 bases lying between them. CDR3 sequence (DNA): TGTGCCAGCAGCTCCCTCCCCGGGGCCTACGAGCAGTACTTC. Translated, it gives CASSSLPGAYEQYF.

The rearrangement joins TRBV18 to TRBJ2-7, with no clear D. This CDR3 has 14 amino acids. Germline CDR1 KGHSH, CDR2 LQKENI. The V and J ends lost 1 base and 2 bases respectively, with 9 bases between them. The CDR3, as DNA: TGTGCCAGCTCACCACGCGCAGGAACCTACGAGCAGTACTTC. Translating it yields CASSPRAGTYEQYF.

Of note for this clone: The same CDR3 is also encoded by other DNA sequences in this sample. This CDR3 reads CASSVEGVGETQYF. In DNA form, the CDR3 reads TGTGCCAGCAGCGTAGAGGGGGTCGGGGAGACCCAGTACTTC. J is TRBJ2-5 and V is TRBV9; D is perhaps TRBD1 (6 bases). Per germline, CDR1 SGDLS and CDR2 YYNGEE. V lost 0 bases to trimming and J lost 5 bases, with 11 bases between them. The CDR3 covers 14 residues.

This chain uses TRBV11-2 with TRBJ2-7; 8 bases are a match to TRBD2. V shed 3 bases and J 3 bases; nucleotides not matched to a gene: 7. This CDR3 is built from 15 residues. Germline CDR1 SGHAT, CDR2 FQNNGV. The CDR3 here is CASSLRSGNFYEQYF. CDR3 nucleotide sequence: TGTGCCAGCAGCTTGCGTAGCGGGAATTTCTACGAGCAGTACTTC.

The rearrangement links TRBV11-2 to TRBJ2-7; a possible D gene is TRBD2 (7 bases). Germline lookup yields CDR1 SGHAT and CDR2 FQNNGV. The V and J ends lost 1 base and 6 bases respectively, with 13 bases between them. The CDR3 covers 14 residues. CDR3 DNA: TGTGCCAGCAGCTTAGGCTTAGGGGGGGGCGAGCAGTACTTC. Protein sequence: CASSLGLGGGEQYF.

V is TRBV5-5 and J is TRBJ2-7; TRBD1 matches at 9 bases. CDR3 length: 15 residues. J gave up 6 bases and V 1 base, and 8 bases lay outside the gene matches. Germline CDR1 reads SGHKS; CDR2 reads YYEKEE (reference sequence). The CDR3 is CASSLPGQGSREQYF. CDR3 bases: TGTGCCAGCAGCTTGCCGGGACAGGGATCGCGCGAGCAGTACTTC.

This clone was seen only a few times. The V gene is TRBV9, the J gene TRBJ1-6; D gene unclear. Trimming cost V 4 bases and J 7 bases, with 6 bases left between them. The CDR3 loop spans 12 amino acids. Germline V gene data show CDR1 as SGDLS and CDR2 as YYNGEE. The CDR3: CASSSENSPLHF. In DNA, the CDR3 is TGTGCCAGCAGCTCTGAAAATTCACCCCTCCACTTT.

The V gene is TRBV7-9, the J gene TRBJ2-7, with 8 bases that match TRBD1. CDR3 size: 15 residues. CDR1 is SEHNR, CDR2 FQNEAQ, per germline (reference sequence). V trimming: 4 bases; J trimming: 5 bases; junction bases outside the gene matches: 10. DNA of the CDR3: TGTGCCAGCAGCTCATTGGCGGACAGGGACCACGAGCAGTACTTC. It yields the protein CASSSLADRDHEQYF.

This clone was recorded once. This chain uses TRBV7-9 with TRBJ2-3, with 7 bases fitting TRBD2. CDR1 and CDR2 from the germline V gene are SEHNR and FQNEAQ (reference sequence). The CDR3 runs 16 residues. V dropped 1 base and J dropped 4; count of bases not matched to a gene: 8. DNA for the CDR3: TGTGCCAGCAGCTTAGTTGCTAGCGGAGGGGCAGATACGCAGTATTTT. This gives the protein CASSLVASGGADTQYF.

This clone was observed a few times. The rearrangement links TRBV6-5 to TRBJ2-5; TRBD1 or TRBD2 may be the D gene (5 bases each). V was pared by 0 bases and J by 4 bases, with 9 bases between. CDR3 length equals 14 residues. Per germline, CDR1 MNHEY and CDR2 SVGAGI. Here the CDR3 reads CASSYSWGRETQYF. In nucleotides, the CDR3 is TGTGCCAGCAGTTACTCGTGGGGGAGAGAGACCCAGTACTTC.

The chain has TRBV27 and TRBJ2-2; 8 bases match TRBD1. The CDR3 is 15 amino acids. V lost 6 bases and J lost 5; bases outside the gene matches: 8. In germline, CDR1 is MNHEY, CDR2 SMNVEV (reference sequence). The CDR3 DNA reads TGTGCCAGCAGACAAACAGGGGGGCGGACCGGGGAGCTGTTTTTT. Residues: CASRQTGGRTGELFF.

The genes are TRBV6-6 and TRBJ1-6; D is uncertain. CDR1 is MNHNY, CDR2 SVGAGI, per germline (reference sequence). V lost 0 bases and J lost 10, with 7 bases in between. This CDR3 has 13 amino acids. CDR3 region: CASSYSPESPLHF. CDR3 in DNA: TGTGCCAGCAGTTACTCTCCGGAGTCACCCCTCCACTTT.

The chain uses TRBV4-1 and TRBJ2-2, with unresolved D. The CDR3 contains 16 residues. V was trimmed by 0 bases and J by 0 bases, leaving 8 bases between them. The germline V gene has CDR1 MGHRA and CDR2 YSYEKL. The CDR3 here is CASSQDRRTNTGELFF. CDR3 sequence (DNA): TGCGCCAGCAGCCAAGATAGACGGACGAACACCGGGGAGCTGTTTTTT.

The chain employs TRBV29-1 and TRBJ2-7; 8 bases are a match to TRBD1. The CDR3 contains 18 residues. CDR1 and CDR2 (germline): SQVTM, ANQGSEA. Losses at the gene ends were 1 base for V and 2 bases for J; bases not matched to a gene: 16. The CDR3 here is CSVEARGTGGLGAYEQYF. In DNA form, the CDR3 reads TGCAGCGTTGAAGCCCGAGGGACAGGAGGATTGGGCGCCTACGAGCAGTACTTC.

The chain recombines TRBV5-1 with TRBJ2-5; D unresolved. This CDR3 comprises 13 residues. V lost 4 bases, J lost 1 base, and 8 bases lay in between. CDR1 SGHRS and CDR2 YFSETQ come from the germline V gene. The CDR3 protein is CASSTSSQETQYF. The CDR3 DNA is TGCGCCAGCAGCACATCGAGCCAAGAGACCCAGTACTTC.

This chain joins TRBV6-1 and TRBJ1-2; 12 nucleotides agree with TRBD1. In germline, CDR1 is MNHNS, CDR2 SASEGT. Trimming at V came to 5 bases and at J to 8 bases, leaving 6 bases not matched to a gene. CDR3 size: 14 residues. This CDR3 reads CASSQGQGAGGYTF. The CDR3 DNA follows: TGTGCCAGCAGTCAGGGACAGGGGGCGGGAGGCTACACCTTC.

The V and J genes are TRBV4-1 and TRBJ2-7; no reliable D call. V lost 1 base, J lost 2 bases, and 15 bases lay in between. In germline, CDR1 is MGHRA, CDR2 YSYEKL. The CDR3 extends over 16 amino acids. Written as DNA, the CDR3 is TGCGCCAGCAGCCAAGGTGCGGTCTGGACGGCCTACGAGCAGTACTTC. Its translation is CASSQGAVWTAYEQYF.

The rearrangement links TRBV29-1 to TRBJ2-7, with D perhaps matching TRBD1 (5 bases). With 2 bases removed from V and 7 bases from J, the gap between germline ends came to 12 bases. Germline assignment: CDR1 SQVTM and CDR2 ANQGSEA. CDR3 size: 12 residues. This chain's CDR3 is CSVELDTREQYF. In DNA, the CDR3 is TGCAGCGTTGAATTGGACACGCGGGAGCAGTACTTC.

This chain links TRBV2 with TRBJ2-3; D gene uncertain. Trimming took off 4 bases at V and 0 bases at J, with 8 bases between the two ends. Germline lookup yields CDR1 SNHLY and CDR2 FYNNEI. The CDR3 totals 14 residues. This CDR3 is CASSAGGSTDTQYF. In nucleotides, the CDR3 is TGTGCCAGCAGTGCAGGCGGAAGCACAGATACGCAGTATTTT.

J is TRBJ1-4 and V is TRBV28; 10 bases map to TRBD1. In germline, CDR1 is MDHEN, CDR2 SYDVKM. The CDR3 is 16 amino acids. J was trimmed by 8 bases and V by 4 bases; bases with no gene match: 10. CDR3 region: CASSSPQGQGLEKLFF. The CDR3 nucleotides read TGTGCCAGCAGTTCACCCCAGGGACAGGGGTTAGAAAAACTGTTTTTT.

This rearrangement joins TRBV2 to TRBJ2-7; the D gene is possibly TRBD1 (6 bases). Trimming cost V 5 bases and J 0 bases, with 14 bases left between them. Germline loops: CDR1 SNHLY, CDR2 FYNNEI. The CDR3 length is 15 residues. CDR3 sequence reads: CASSWTVASSYEQYF. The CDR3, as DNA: TGTGCCAGCAGTTGGACAGTTGCGAGCTCCTACGAGCAGTACTTC. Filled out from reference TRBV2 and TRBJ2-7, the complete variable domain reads EPEVTQTPSHQVTQMGQEVILRCVPISNHLYFYWYRQILGQKVEFLVSFYNNEISEKSEIFDDQFSVERPDGSNFTLKIRSTKLEDSAMYFCASSWTVASSYEQYFGPGTRLTVT.